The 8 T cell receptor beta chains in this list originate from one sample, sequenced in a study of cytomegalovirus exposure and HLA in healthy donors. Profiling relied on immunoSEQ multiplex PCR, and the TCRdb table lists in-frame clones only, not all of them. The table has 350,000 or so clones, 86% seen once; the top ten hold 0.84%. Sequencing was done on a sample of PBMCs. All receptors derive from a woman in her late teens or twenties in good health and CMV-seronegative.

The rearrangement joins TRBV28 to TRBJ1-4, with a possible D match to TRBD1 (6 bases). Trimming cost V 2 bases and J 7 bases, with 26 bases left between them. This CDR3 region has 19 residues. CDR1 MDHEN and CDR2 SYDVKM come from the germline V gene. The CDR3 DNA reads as TGTGCCAGCAGTTTACAGCTCTGGAAGGAGGCAGGGGACATTGAAAAACTGTTTTTT. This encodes CASSLQLWKEAGDIEKLFF.

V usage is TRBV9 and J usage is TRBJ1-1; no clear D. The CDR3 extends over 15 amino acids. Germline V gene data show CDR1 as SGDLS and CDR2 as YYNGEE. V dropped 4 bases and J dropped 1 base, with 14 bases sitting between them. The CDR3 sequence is CASSPRHNSNTEAFF. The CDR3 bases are TGTGCCAGCAGCCCCCGACACAACTCGAACACTGAAGCTTTCTTT.

In DNA, the CDR3 is TGTGCCAGCAGCAAAAGGACAGGGGGCATTGATACGCAGTATTTT. Protein product: CASSKRTGGIDTQYF. The chain has TRBV7-9 and TRBJ2-3; TRBD1 agrees at 11 bases. Germline V gene sequence: CDR1 SEHNR, CDR2 FQNEAQ (reference sequence). The CDR3 totals 15 residues. The J segment lost 6 bases and the V segment lost 5 bases, leaving 7 bases of the junction unmatched.

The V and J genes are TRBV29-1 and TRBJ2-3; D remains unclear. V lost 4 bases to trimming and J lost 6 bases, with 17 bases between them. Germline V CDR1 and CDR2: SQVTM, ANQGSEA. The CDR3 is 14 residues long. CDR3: CSVGGRQASDTQYF. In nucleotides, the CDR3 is TGCAGCGTTGGTGGCCGTCAGGCCTCCGATACGCAGTATTTT.

The CDR3 DNA reads TGTGCCATCAGTGTAGGGGGCACCCCCTACGAGCAGTACTTC. This encodes CAISVGGTPYEQYF. This rearrangement joins TRBV10-3 to TRBJ2-7, with 7 bases fitting TRBD1. The V gene's germline CDR1 is ENHRY and CDR2 SYGVKD. V lost 4 bases, J lost 2 bases, and 5 bases stayed unmatched. The CDR3 is 14 amino acids.

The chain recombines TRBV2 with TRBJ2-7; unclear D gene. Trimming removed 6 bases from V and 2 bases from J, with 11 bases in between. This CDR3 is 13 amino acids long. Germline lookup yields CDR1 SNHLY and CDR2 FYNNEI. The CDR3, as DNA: TGTGCCAGCAGCGACTCACCGACCTACGAGCAGTACTTC. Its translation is CASSDSPTYEQYF. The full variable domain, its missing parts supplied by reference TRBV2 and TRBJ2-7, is EPEVTQTPSHQVTQMGQEVILRCVPISNHLYFYWYRQILGQKVEFLVSFYNNEISEKSEIFDDQFSVERPDGSNFTLKIRSTKLEDSAMYFCASSDSPTYEQYFGPGTRLTVT.

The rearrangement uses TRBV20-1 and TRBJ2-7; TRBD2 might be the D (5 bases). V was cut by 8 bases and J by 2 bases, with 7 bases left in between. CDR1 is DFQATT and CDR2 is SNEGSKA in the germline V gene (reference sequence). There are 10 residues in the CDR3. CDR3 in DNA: TGCAGTCTGGGAGCCTACGAGCAGTACTTC. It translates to CSLGAYEQYF.

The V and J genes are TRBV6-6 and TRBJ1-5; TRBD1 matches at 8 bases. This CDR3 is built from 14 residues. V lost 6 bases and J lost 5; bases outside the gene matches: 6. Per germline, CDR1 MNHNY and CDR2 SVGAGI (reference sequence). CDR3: CASSFGTGDQPQHF. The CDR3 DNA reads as TGTGCCAGCAGCTTCGGGACAGGCGATCAGCCCCAGCATTTT.